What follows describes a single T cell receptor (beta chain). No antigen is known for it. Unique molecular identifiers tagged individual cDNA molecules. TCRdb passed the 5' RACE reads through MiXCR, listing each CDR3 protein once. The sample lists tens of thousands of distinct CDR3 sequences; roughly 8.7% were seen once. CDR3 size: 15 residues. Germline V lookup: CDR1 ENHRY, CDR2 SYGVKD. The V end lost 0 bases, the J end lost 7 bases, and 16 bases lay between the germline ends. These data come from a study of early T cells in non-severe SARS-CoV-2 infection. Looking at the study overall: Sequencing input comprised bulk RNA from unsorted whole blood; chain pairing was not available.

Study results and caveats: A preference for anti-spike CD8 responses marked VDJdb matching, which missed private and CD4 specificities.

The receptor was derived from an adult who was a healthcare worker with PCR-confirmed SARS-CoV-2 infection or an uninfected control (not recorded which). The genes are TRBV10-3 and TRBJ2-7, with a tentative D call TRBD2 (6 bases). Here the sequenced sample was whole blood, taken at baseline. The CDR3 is CAISESERGRGEQYF. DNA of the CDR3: TGTGCCATCAGTGAGTCTGAACGGGGGAGAGGTGAGCAGTACTTC.